A selection of T cell receptor beta chains follows, all from one sample in a study of CD8 T cells in Susac syndrome. TCRdb fed the immunoSEQ multiplex PCR reads into MiXCR, producing one record per CDR3 protein. The repertoire holds roughly 200,000 distinct CDR3 sequences, around 95% seen once, with around 0.093% in the top ten. Sequenced material: CD4+ T cells from PBMCs. These receptors were obtained from a human donor in good health. Both conserved end residues are part of each CDR3. D genes are given only for firm matches. The size field is filled for only some rows; it gives once, few, many or a size class.

d_gene | j_gene | v_gene | abundance | CDR3aa | CDR3nt
TRBD1 | TRBJ1-1 | TRBV30 | NA | CAWRASGTGFTEAFF | TGTGCCTGGAGAGCGTCGGGGACAGGGTTCACTGAAGCTTTCTTT
NA | TRBJ2-2 | TRBV4-1 | NA | CASSQGAYTGELFF | TGCGCCAGCAGCCAGGGGGCCTACACCGGGGAGCTGTTTTTT
TRBD1 | TRBJ1-1 | TRBV29-1 | NA | CSATGEYTEAFF | TGCAGCGCTACAGGGGAGTACACTGAAGCTTTCTTT
NA | TRBJ2-7 | TRBV5-5 | NA | CASSVAGGLSYEQYF | TGTGCCAGCAGCGTAGCCGGGGGGCTCTCCTACGAGCAGTACTTC
NA | TRBJ1-2 | TRBV5-1 | NA | CASSSGVGGYTF | TGCGCCAGCAGCTCGGGGGTAGGTGGCTACACCTTC
NA | TRBJ2-1 | TRBV13 | NA | CASSLDPGPGPNEQFF | TGTGCCAGCAGCTTAGACCCGGGACCAGGCCCCAATGAGCAGTTCTTC
NA | TRBJ2-3 | TRBV6-5 | NA | CASGSGLRQYF | TGTGCCAGCGGTTCGGGTCTAAGGCAGTATTTT
TRBD1 | TRBJ1-1 | TRBV5-1 | once | CASSPGQAVGTEAFF | TGCGCCAGCAGCCCTGGACAGGCCGTTGGAACTGAAGCTTTCTTT
NA | TRBJ2-7 | TRBV20-1 | NA | CSAAVPGTYEQYF | TGCAGTGCTGCGGTGCCGGGTACCTACGAGCAGTACTTC
NA | TRBJ2-7 | TRBV20-1 | NA | CSASRPWGEYEQYF | TGCAGTGCTAGTAGACCCTGGGGGGAGTACGAGCAGTACTTC